These 30 T cell receptor beta chains originate from one sample sequenced in a study of T-cell memory formation after mild COVID-19. A single record per CDR3 protein comes from TCRdb applying MiXCR to the 5' RACE reads. Of 250,000 to 350,000 distinct CDR3 sequences listed, around 15% are singletons. The sample taken for sequencing was PBMCs or a T cell subset sorted from them (not recorded which). These TCRs come from a man aged 18 to 35 who had mild COVID-19 (a few samples of this study predate the infection). Cell type and time point are not known.

The chain uses TRBV4-1 and TRBJ2-7; weak D call: TRBD1 (5 bases). The CDR3 runs to 14 residues. Trimming pared 4 bases from V and 3 bases from J, leaving 13 bases between. Germline V gene data show CDR1 as MGHRA and CDR2 as YSYEKL. The CDR3 sequence is CASSLGRGVYEQYF. The CDR3 nucleotides read TGCGCCAGCAGCCTTGGTAGGGGCGTCTACGAGCAGTACTTC.

In this sample, this clonotype turned up a few times. CDR3 region: CASSPPGGSEQYV. The CDR3 DNA reads TGCGCCAGCAGCCCGCCCGGGGGGAGCGAGCAGTACGTC. The V gene is TRBV4-3, the J gene TRBJ2-7, with 7 bases identical to TRBD2. Germline V CDR1 and CDR2: LGHNA, YSLEER. The ends lost 4 bases at V and 6 bases at J; junction bases unmatched: 6. This CDR3 has 13 amino acids.

The V call is TRBV5-1, the J call TRBJ1-1; possibly TRBD1 for D (5 bases). The CDR3 has 15 residues. Trimming left V 4 bases short and J 9 bases short, with 22 bases between. The germline CDR1 and CDR2 sequences are SGHRS and YFSETQ. CDR3 in DNA: TGCGCCAGCAGCACGCTGGCAGGGCTAGGTGACCAAGCTTTCTTT. Protein product: CASSTLAGLGDQAFF.

This clonotype was counted only a few times. The chain employs TRBV5-1 and TRBJ2-2, with TRBD1 matching 12 bases. With 3 bases clipped from V and 6 bases from J, the junction kept 3 bases outside the gene matches. Per germline, CDR1 SGHRS and CDR2 YFSETQ. The CDR3 is 15 residues long. Here the CDR3 DNA reads TGCGCCAGCAGCTCCGGGACAGGGGGCCCCGGGGAGCTGTTTTTT. Protein product: CASSSGTGGPGELFF.

This clonotype appeared a few times. This chain links TRBV5-6 with TRBJ1-5, with 9 bases that match TRBD1. CDR1 and CDR2 (germline): SGHDT, YYEEEE. The length of the CDR3 is 15 residues. V lost 3 bases, J lost 4 bases, and 5 bases stayed unmatched. The CDR3 DNA reads TGTGCCAGCAGCTACGGGACAGGGCTTAATCAGCCCCAGCATTTT. Its protein is CASSYGTGLNQPQHF.

This clonotype was found a few times. The chain couples TRBV6-2 or TRBV6-3 to TRBJ2-7; possibly TRBD1 for D (6 bases). Germline CDR1 MNHEY, CDR2 SVGEGT. V lost 8 bases to trimming and J lost 4 bases, with 12 bases between them. The CDR3 is 12 residues long. The CDR3 spells CASGTQGYEQYV. The CDR3 DNA reads TGTGCCAGCGGTACCCAGGGGTACGAGCAGTACGTC.

This clonotype came up a few times. The junction and the germline gene differ at one end; a read error may be behind it. The genes are TRBV27 and TRBJ2-7, with 7 bases aligning to TRBD1. CDR1 and CDR2 from the germline V gene are MNHEY and SMNVEV (reference sequence). This CDR3 is 15 amino acids long. CDR3 sequence: CASSSQGLGSYEQYF. The CDR3 nucleotides read TGTGCCAGCAGCTCACAGGGGTTGGGCTCCTATGAGCAGTACTTC.

The chain carries TRBV7-6 and TRBJ1-1; D perhaps matches TRBD1 (6 bases). Germline CDR1 SGHVS, CDR2 FNYEAQ. The CDR3 totals 14 residues. Trimming shortened V by 5 bases and J by 5 bases, and 15 bases separated the two germline ends. The CDR3 nucleotides read TGTGCCAGCAGCCTAGGGGGAACGTCAACTGAAGCTTTCTTT. This translates into CASSLGGTSTEAFF.

The chain recombines TRBV3-1 with TRBJ2-7; no clear D gene. With 5 bases removed from V and 3 bases from J, the gap between germline ends came to 14 bases. The CDR3 is 14 amino acids. The germline CDR1 and CDR2 sequences are LGHDT and YNNKEL (reference sequence). The CDR3: CASSATRFRYEQYF. The CDR3 DNA reads as TGTGCCAGCAGCGCAACGCGATTCCGCTACGAGCAGTACTTC.

This clonotype was found a few times. The chain employs TRBV2 and TRBJ1-5; TRBD1 aligns across 7 bases. CDR3 length: 15 amino acids. Germline lookup yields CDR1 SNHLY and CDR2 FYNNEI. J lost 6 bases, V lost 6 bases, and 11 bases had no gene match. The CDR3 reads CASRRDSLMAQPQHF. The CDR3 DNA is TGTGCCAGCAGGAGGGACAGCCTCATGGCTCAGCCCCAGCATTTT.

This clonotype has a handful of counts. The CDR3: CATRITDTQYF. The CDR3 bases are TGTGCCACCCGGATAACAGATACGCAGTATTTT. The J gene is TRBJ2-3, the V gene TRBV2, with D uncertain. The CDR3 contains 11 residues. Germline-derived CDR1 and CDR2 are SNHLY and FYNNEI. V was pared by 10 bases and J by 3 bases, with 8 bases between. The variable domain in full, with the rest retrieved from reference TRBV2 and TRBJ2-3, is EPEVTQTPSHQVTQMGQEVILRCVPISNHLYFYWYRQILGQKVEFLVSFYNNEISEKSEIFDDQFSVERPDGSNFTLKIRSTKLEDSAMYFCATRITDTQYFGPGTRLTVL.

This clonotype was picked up a small number of times. The gene calls are TRBV7-9 and TRBJ2-3, with D possibly TRBD2 on 5 matching bases. The CDR3 totals 13 residues. Trimming cost V 5 bases and J 5 bases, with 11 bases left between them. The germline gives CDR1 SEHNR, CDR2 FQNEAQ (reference sequence). CDR3 sequence (DNA): TGTGCCAGCAGCGTCCCCGGAGGAGATACGCAGTATTTT. It encodes CASSVPGGDTQYF.

This sequence joins TRBV7-9 and TRBJ1-2; D might be TRBD1 (5 bases). Trimming pared 0 bases from V and 2 bases from J, leaving 13 bases between. CDR1 and CDR2 from the germline V gene are SEHNR and FQNEAQ (reference sequence). The CDR3 consists of 16 residues. The CDR3 region is CASSLAYRSGNYGYTF. For the CDR3, the DNA is TGTGCCAGCAGCTTAGCATACCGTTCAGGGAACTATGGCTACACCTTC.

V gene TRBV18 combines with J gene TRBJ2-3; D is perhaps TRBD2 (6 bases). This CDR3 has 15 residues. Looked up from germline, CDR1 is KGHSH and CDR2 is LQKENI. V dropped 3 bases and J dropped 5 bases, with 15 bases sitting between them. The CDR3 DNA is TGTGCCAGCTCACCGCAAGACGGGCGGGAAGATACGCAGTATTTT. It specifies CASSPQDGREDTQYF. Together with reference TRBV18 and TRBJ2-3, the CDR3 gives the full variable domain: NAGVMQNPRHLVRRRGQEARLRCSPMKGHSHVYWYRQLPEEGLKFMVYLQKENIIDESGMPKERFSAEFPKEGPSILRIQQVVRGDSAAYFCASSPQDGREDTQYFGPGTRLTVL.

This clonotype turned up a few times. V and J are TRBV27 and TRBJ1-2; a weak D match, TRBD1 (6 bases). Trimming took off 5 bases at V and 7 bases at J, with 23 bases between the two ends. This CDR3 is built from 16 residues. Looked up from germline, CDR1 is MNHEY and CDR2 is SMNVEV (reference sequence). Here the CDR3 reads CASSPGTWGAFSGYTF. The CDR3 region has the DNA TGTGCCAGCAGTCCGGGCACCTGGGGGGCGTTCTCTGGCTACACCTTC.

This clonotype occurred a few times. The J gene is TRBJ2-5, the V gene TRBV7-2; 7 nucleotides agree with TRBD2. CDR3 length equals 13 residues. With 4 bases clipped from V and 5 bases from J, the junction kept 4 bases outside the gene matches. Per germline, CDR1 SGHTA and CDR2 FQGNSA. The CDR3 DNA is TGTGCCAGCAGCTCGGGAGGATTTGAGACCCAGTACTTC. It specifies CASSSGGFETQYF.

This clonotype was picked up one time. Written as DNA, the CDR3 is TGTGCCAGCAGCTTAGAGCCCGCTGACACCTACGAGCAGTACTTC. Its protein is CASSLEPADTYEQYF. The rearrangement uses TRBV7-2 and TRBJ2-7; no reliable D call. Germline V gene sequence: CDR1 SGHTA, CDR2 FQGNSA. The germline V and J ends were trimmed by 1 base and 2 bases, with 12 bases remaining between them. This CDR3 has 15 amino acids.

In this sample, this clonotype turned up a few times. The rearrangement joins TRBV9 to TRBJ1-5, with TRBD1 as a possible D gene (5 bases). V was pared by 1 base and J by 2 bases, with 10 bases between. The CDR3 is made up of 15 amino acids. Per germline, CDR1 SGDLS and CDR2 YYNGEE. The CDR3 spells CASSVTAGRNQPQHF. CDR3 coding DNA: TGTGCCAGCAGCGTAACAGCAGGGCGCAATCAGCCCCAGCATTTT.

This clonotype was counted between two and nine times. The chain is built from TRBV5-1 and TRBJ1-5; D unresolved. The CDR3 contains 13 residues. Trimming pared 7 bases from V and 6 bases from J, leaving 14 bases between. The germline V gene encodes CDR1 SGHRS and CDR2 YFSETQ. For the CDR3, the DNA is TGCGCCAGCTCCGACAACCCGGGTCAGCCCCAGCATTTT. Protein product: CASSDNPGQPQHF.

This clonotype was found a few times. The chain is built from TRBV6-2 or TRBV6-3 and TRBJ2-7; the match to TRBD1 covers 7 bases. The CDR3 has 14 residues. Trimming cost V 5 bases and J 6 bases; bases outside gene matches: 10. Germline loops: CDR1 MNHEY, CDR2 SVGEGT. The CDR3 nucleotides read TGTGCCAGCAGTCCTCGGACAGGTGTCGGCGAGCAGTACTTC. Encoded protein: CASSPRTGVGEQYF.

The rearrangement uses TRBV12-3 or TRBV12-4 and TRBJ2-7; tentatively, D is TRBD1 (7 bases). The CDR3 runs 18 residues. The ends were cut back, 5 bases at V and 5 bases at J, with 28 bases in the middle. This chain's CDR3 is CASSPQGDSRVLWNEQYV. The CDR3 DNA follows: TGTGCCAGCAGTCCCCAGGGGGACTCTAGGGTTCTCTGGAACGAGCAGTACGTC.

This clonotype appeared a few times. The gene calls are TRBV9 and TRBJ1-2; TRBD1 agrees at 8 bases. The germline V gene has CDR1 SGDLS and CDR2 YYNGEE. J gave up 5 bases and V 3 bases, and 6 bases lay outside the gene matches. The CDR3 extends over 14 amino acids. The CDR3 is CASSAVGTGYGYTF. In DNA form, the CDR3 reads TGTGCCAGCAGCGCAGTCGGGACAGGATATGGCTACACCTTC.

V is TRBV7-6 and J is TRBJ2-5; D may be TRBD2 (6 bases). In germline, CDR1 is SGHVS, CDR2 FNYEAQ. V lost 0 bases and J 5 bases, leaving 16 bases between the germline ends. The CDR3 totals 16 residues. The CDR3 DNA is TGTGCCAGCAGCTTAGCGGCTCGGGGGTGGACCGAGACCCAGTACTTC. Encoded protein: CASSLAARGWTETQYF. The full variable domain, in which reference TRBV7-6 and TRBJ2-5 provide the parts outside the CDR3, is GAGVSQSPRYKVTKRGQDVALRCDPISGHVSLYWYRQALGQGPEFLTYFNYEAQQDKSGLPNDRFSAERPEGSISTLTIQRTEQRDSAMYRCASSLAARGWTETQYFGPGTRLLVL.

V and J are TRBV25-1 and TRBJ1-4; D might be TRBD1 (6 bases). Per germline, CDR1 MGHDK and CDR2 SYGVNS. The V end was cut by 1 base, the J end by 8 bases, with 11 bases between. The length of the CDR3 is 14 residues. CDR3 protein: CASSESGQTEKLFF. As DNA, the CDR3 is TGTGCCAGCAGTGAATCTGGACAGACAGAAAAACTGTTTTTT.

This clonotype was counted many times. This chain links TRBV7-2 with TRBJ2-3; tentative D call: TRBD1 (5 bases). The germline V gene has CDR1 SGHTA and CDR2 FQGNSA. The CDR3 contains 14 residues. The V end was cut by 3 bases, the J end by 7 bases, with 14 bases between. CDR3: CASSLDQGLYTQYF. The CDR3 DNA reads TGTGCCAGCAGCTTGGATCAGGGTCTTTATACGCAGTATTTT.

The V and J genes are TRBV9 and TRBJ2-7; D gene unclear. The germline CDR1 and CDR2 sequences are SGDLS and YYNGEE. Trimming cost V 4 bases and J 7 bases, with 18 bases left between them. This CDR3 is built from 14 residues. CDR3 amino acids: CASSIRPSLGEQYF. In DNA, the CDR3 is TGTGCCAGCAGCATTAGACCGTCTTTGGGGGAGCAGTACTTC.

The chain couples TRBV7-9 to TRBJ2-7; TRBD2 matches 8 bases. This CDR3 comprises 14 residues. In germline, CDR1 is SEHNR, CDR2 FQNEAQ (reference sequence). Unmatched junction bases numbered 9, after V lost 6 bases and J lost 5 bases. CDR3 residues: CASSQDGRGDEQYF. CDR3 in DNA: TGTGCCAGCAGTCAAGACGGGCGGGGGGACGAGCAGTACTTC.

In its sample, this clonotype was seen many times. The chain uses TRBV4-2 and TRBJ2-3; maybe TRBD2 (6 bases). V was clipped by 1 base and J by 4 bases, with 9 bases between them. Germline CDR1 and CDR2: LGHNA and YNFKEQ. The CDR3 totals 14 residues. This chain's CDR3 is CASSQGASADTQYF. CDR3 coding DNA: TGTGCCAGCAGCCAAGGGGCTAGCGCAGATACGCAGTATTTT.

The chain employs TRBV12-3 or TRBV12-4 and TRBJ1-2; TRBD1 aligns across 9 bases. J was trimmed by 8 bases and V by 6 bases; bases with no gene match: 4. This CDR3 is 12 amino acids long. The CDR3 here is CASSNTGGGYTF. CDR3 coding DNA: TGTGCCAGCAGCAACACAGGGGGCGGCTACACCTTC.

This clonotype was seen a few times. The chain carries TRBV2 and TRBJ2-5; D call uncertain. This CDR3 has 11 amino acids. Trimming shortened V by 5 bases and J by 7 bases, and 8 bases separated the two germline ends. Germline V gene lookup returns CDR1 SNHLY and CDR2 FYNNEI. The CDR3 loop is CASSLTGTQYF. CDR3 nucleotide sequence: TGTGCCAGCAGTCTGACGGGGACCCAGTACTTC.